This TCR beta chain was recorded in a study of lymphopenia after photon versus proton radiotherapy. The CDR3 has 14 residues. Germline V gene sequence: CDR1 SQVTM, CDR2 ANQGSEA. V lost 3 bases and J lost 0, with 11 bases in between. Regarding this clone: The antigen remains unidentified.

Overall study results and limits: After lymphocyte nadir, photon-treated repertoires showed oligoclonal expansion, especially CD8+ Temra.

Sequencing was performed with immunoSEQ multiplex PCR; in TCRdb, only in-frame clones are kept and a portion is missing. The profile shows 25,000 to 30,000 clones, more than 70% of them singletons. The material sequenced was peripheral blood, taken from a patient treated with photon-based radiotherapy. The sequence was collected from a man aged 25 to 40 with gastric cancer. This chain joins TRBV29-1 and TRBJ1-1; D not resolved. The CDR3 nucleotides are TGCAGCGTTGATTCGGGGAACGTGAACACTGAAGCTTTCTTT. This encodes CSVDSGNVNTEAFF. Together with reference TRBV29-1 and TRBJ1-1, the CDR3 gives the full variable domain: SAVISQKPSRDICQRGTSLTIQCQVDSQVTMMFWYRQQPGQSLTLIATANQGSEATYESGFVIDKFPISRPNLTFSTLTVSNMSPEDSSIYLCSVDSGNVNTEAFFGQGTRLTVV.